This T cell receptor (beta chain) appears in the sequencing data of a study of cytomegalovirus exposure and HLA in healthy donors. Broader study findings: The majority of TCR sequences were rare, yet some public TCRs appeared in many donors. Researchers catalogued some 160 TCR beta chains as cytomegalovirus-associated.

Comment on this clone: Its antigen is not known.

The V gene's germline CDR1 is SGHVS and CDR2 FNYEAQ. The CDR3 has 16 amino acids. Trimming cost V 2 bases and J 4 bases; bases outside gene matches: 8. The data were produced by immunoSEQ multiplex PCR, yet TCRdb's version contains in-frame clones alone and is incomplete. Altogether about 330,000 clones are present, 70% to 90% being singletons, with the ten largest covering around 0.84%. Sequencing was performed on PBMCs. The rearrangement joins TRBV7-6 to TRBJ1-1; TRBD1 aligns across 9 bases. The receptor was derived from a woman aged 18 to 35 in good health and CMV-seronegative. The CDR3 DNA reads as TGTGCCAGCAGCTTATCCGGGACAGGGCGAGGCACTGAAGCTTTCTTT. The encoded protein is CASSLSGTGRGTEAFF.